The clone carrying this T cell receptor beta chain was seen only a few times. The sample belongs to a study of T-cell reconstitution after alpha-beta-depleted transplantation in children. The TCRbeta library incorporated unique molecular identifiers. Via MiXCR, TCRdb re-called the PCR reads, giving one row per CDR3 protein. The table lists around 600,000 distinct CDR3 sequences, more than 9% of them singletons. V dropped 0 bases and J dropped 4 bases, with 18 bases sitting between them. The germline V gene has CDR1 MNHEY and CDR2 SVGAGI. The CDR3 has 17 amino acids. The receptor was derived from a human donor who donated a stem cell graft to a child with acute myeloid leukemia. The chain recombines TRBV6-5 with TRBJ1-2; D call uncertain. This specimen was PBMCs from the stem cell graft donor, taken from the stem cell graft. Here the CDR3 DNA reads TGTGCCAGCAGTTACTCGAGGTCCGGCAGTTGGTTCTATGGCTACACCTTC. Translated: CASSYSRSGSWFYGYTF.